The entry below describes one T cell receptor (beta chain). This entry comes from a study of CD8+CD57+ T cells in acquired aplastic anemia. In patients chosen for sequencing, flow cytometry had shown CD8+CD57+ cell expansion. Every patient had severe acquired aplastic anemia. Deletions cut 0 bases from V and 5 bases from J, with 9 bases between. The CDR3 is made up of 14 amino acids. Germline values: CDR1 MGHRA, CDR2 YSYEKL. The template for TCR beta VDJ and CDR3 sequence profiling was genomic DNA. TCRdb itself ran the reads through MiXCR, one entry per CDR3 protein. The profile shows 160,000 or so distinct CDR3 sequences, about two thirds of them singletons.

The origin of this receptor is a human donor with aplastic anemia. The chain recombines TRBV4-1 with TRBJ2-3, with D hard to call. Specimen: sorted CD4+, CD8+, or CD8+CD57+ T cells (not recorded which) from PBMCs. CDR3 nucleotide sequence: TGCGCCAGCAGCCAAGAATCTATAGGAGATACGCAGTATTTT. Encoded protein: CASSQESIGDTQYF.